The source of this T cell receptor beta chain is a study of graft-versus-host responses after intestinal transplantation. The study, taken as a whole, reports: Within allografts, high graft-versus-host to host-versus-graft clonal ratios were seen among patients with graft-donor T cell macrochimerism.

Assay used: immunoSEQ multiplex PCR; TCRdb lists only in-frame clones, some missing. The sample lists 96,000 or so clones, roughly 90% occurring once. As regards this clone: Its antigen is unknown. At the DNA level, this CDR3 is encoded by other sequences in the same sample as well.

CDR1 SGHRS and CDR2 YFSETQ come from the germline V gene. Unmatched junction bases numbered 1, after V lost 5 bases and J lost 3 bases. CDR3 length: 12 amino acids. The sample here was unstimulated CD4+ T cells sorted from spleen or lymph node cells, taken before intestinal transplant. The chain couples TRBV5-1 to TRBJ1-2; 7 nucleotides match TRBD1. The source is a human donor who received an intestinal transplant. Written as DNA, the CDR3 is TGCGCCAGCAGTACAGGGGACTATGGCTACACCTTC. Translation: CASSTGDYGYTF.